This T cell receptor beta chain came from a study of CD8 T cells in Susac syndrome. The authors reverse transcribed about 0.5 to 1 ug RNA with random hexamers. TCRdb analysed the immunoSEQ multiplex PCR reads with MiXCR anew, one entry per CDR3 protein. This table holds approximately 150,000 distinct CDR3 sequences, around 75% found once. Losses at the gene ends were 3 bases for V and 5 bases for J; bases not matched to a gene: 3. This CDR3 has 15 amino acids. The germline gives CDR1 SGHTA, CDR2 FQGNSA. Specimen: CD8+ T cells from PBMCs. This chain connects TRBV7-2 to TRBJ2-1, with 11 bases lining up with TRBD2. This TCR was sampled from a human donor with multiple sclerosis. CDR3 residues: CASSFVGLADNEQFF. The DNA of the CDR3 is TGTGCCAGCAGCTTTGTGGGACTAGCGGACAATGAGCAGTTCTTC.